This entry concerns a single TCR beta chain. Its antigen is still unknown. This sample was taken from a study of tissue T cells after allogeneic stem cell transplantation. Study background: Adult allogeneic hematopoietic cell transplant recipients with steroid-refractory graft-versus-host disease were prospectively enrolled for research autopsy. Several unmodified and three CD34-selected T-cell-depleted grafts went to graft-versus-host disease patients.

Clones were sequenced by immunoSEQ multiplex PCR, and TCRdb holds only the in-frame ones, with some missing. Altogether about 5,400 clones are present, 75% to 85% being singletons, with the ten largest covering around 5%. Trimming took 4 bases from V and 7 from J; bases not matched to a gene: 8. Germline CDR1 SGHVS, CDR2 FQNEAQ. The CDR3 sequence is 15 residues long. Findings of the study overall: Shared clones across patients were few; motif clustering revealed tissue-specific shared signatures. Tissue-detected TCR repertoire was only partly captured by blood and spleen T cells.

The sequenced sample was blood, obtained before transplantation. This clonotype originated in a man aged 35 to 69 who later had graft-versus-host disease after an allogeneic stem cell transplant. The chain links TRBV7-8 to TRBJ1-5; 9 nucleotides align to TRBD1. The CDR3 protein is CASSWGQGERQPQHF. The CDR3 nucleotides read TGTGCCAGCAGCTGGGGACAGGGCGAGAGACAGCCCCAGCATTTT.